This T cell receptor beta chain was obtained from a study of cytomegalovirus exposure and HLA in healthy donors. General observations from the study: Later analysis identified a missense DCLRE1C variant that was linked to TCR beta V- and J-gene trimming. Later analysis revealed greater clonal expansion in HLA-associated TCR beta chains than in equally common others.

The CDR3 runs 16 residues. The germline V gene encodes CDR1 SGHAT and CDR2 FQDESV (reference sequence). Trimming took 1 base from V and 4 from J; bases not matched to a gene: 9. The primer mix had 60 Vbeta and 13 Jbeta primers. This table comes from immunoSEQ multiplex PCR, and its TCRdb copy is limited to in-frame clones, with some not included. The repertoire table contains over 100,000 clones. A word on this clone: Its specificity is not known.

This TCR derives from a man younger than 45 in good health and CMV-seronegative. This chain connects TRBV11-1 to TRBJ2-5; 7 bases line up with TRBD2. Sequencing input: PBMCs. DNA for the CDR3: TGTGCCAGCAGCTTAGGGGGGGTCCCGGGGGGAGAGACCCAGTACTTC. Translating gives CASSLGGVPGGETQYF.